The 27 T cell receptor beta chains presented below share a single source sample, sequenced in a study of blood T cell repertoires in COVID-19. This table comes from immunoSEQ multiplex PCR, and its TCRdb copy is limited to in-frame clones, with some not included. In the table there are 55,000 to 70,000 clones, 90% to 95% of which are singletons. Sequenced material: peripheral blood. All receptors come from a man in his forties with COVID-19, enrolled during active disease.

The gene calls are TRBV19 and TRBJ2-1, with 10 nucleotides matching TRBD2. The CDR3 length is 13 residues. Losses at the gene ends were 6 bases for V and 8 bases for J; bases not matched to a gene: 4. The germline gives CDR1 LNHDA, CDR2 SQIVND (reference sequence). The CDR3 nucleotides are TGTGCCAGTAGGGAGCGGGGGGGCCATGAGCAGTTCTTC. Amino acid sequence: CASRERGGHEQFF.

The rearrangement uses TRBV9 and TRBJ1-6; the D is unclear. The CDR3 loop spans 17 amino acids. Germline V gene data show CDR1 as SGDLS and CDR2 as YYNGEE. The ends were cut back, 0 bases at V and 7 bases at J, with 17 bases in the middle. The CDR3 coding sequence is TGTGCCAGCAGCGTAGAAGGCGGGCGCTTCGGGAATTCACCCCTCCACTTT. Encoded protein: CASSVEGGRFGNSPLHF.

V usage is TRBV9 and J usage is TRBJ1-1, with D uncertain. Trimming took 0 bases from V and 3 from J, leaving 6 bases between them. The length of the CDR3 is 13 residues. Germline CDR1 and CDR2: SGDLS and YYNGEE. The CDR3 is CASSVVDYTEAFF. The CDR3 nucleotides are TGTGCCAGCAGCGTAGTGGACTACACTGAAGCTTTCTTT.

This clone was found once. This chain joins TRBV2 and TRBJ1-2; 7 bases agree with TRBD1. This CDR3 contains 13 residues. V gave up 6 bases and J gave up 6 bases; unmatched junction bases: 7. Germline lookup yields CDR1 SNHLY and CDR2 FYNNEI. The CDR3: CASRAGGGHGYTF. The CDR3 coding sequence is TGTGCCAGCAGAGCAGGGGGTGGACATGGCTACACCTTC.

This chain connects TRBV6-1 to TRBJ1-5; 7 positions match TRBD1. Germline CDR1 and CDR2: MNHNS and SASEGT. This CDR3 spans 16 amino acids. Trimming removed 4 bases from V and 1 base from J; junction bases left unmatched: 7. The CDR3, as DNA: TGTGCCAGCAGTGGGGTCGCAGGGGGGAGCAATCAGCCCCAGCATTTT. It codes for CASSGVAGGSNQPQHF.

V and J are TRBV6-1 and TRBJ1-6; D ambiguous. The CDR3 contains 16 residues. Germline-derived CDR1 and CDR2 are MNHNS and SASEGT. Trimming left V 2 bases short and J 5 bases short, with 13 bases between. The CDR3 spells CASSEIGVSNNSPLHF. CDR3 sequence (DNA): TGTGCCAGCAGTGAAATAGGAGTGTCCAATAATTCACCCCTCCACTTT.

V usage is TRBV13 and J usage is TRBJ2-7, with no clear D. Trimming stripped 3 bases from V and 3 bases from J, with 3 bases between. The germline CDR1 and CDR2 sequences are PRHDT and FYEKMQ (reference sequence). The CDR3 length is 11 residues. The CDR3 DNA follows: TGTGCCAGCAGCTTCGGCTACGAGCAGTACTTC. It codes for CASSFGYEQYF.

This clone was recorded once. The chain uses TRBV6-5 and TRBJ1-5; D uncertain. This CDR3 region has 12 residues. Trimming removed 5 bases from V and 5 bases from J, with 7 bases in between. Per germline, CDR1 MNHEY and CDR2 SVGAGI. This CDR3 reads CASSLPDQPQHF. DNA of the CDR3: TGTGCCAGCAGTCTCCCGGATCAGCCCCAGCATTTT.

This chain uses TRBV6-5 with TRBJ2-3; 8 nucleotides line up with TRBD1. The germline V gene has CDR1 MNHEY and CDR2 SVGAGI. With 6 bases clipped from V and 1 base from J, the junction kept 6 bases outside the gene matches. The CDR3 runs 15 residues. The CDR3 sequence: CASSGGGQGTDTQYF. Here the CDR3 DNA reads TGTGCCAGCAGCGGAGGGGGACAGGGCACAGATACGCAGTATTTT.

The chain carries TRBV19 and TRBJ2-7; D not resolved. The CDR3 totals 14 residues. Per germline, CDR1 LNHDA and CDR2 SQIVND (reference sequence). V lost 5 bases and J 2 bases, leaving 13 bases between the germline ends. CDR3 in amino acids: CASSLAGDAYEQYF. The CDR3, as DNA: TGTGCCAGTAGTTTGGCAGGTGATGCCTACGAGCAGTACTTC.

The CDR3 loop is CASSSTVPRGGRVDYGYTF. The CDR3 DNA reads TGTGCCAGCAGTTCCACAGTCCCCAGGGGCGGGAGGGTGGACTATGGCTACACCTTC. This sequence joins TRBV7-9 and TRBJ1-2, with D possibly matching TRBD1 (6 bases). This CDR3 comprises 19 residues. Germline values: CDR1 SEHNR, CDR2 FQNEAQ (reference sequence). V dropped 6 bases and J dropped 3 bases, with 29 bases sitting between them.

The chain couples TRBV6-5 to TRBJ1-3; TRBD1 might be the D (6 bases). This CDR3 has 15 residues. Trimming shortened V by 7 bases and J by 4 bases, and 17 bases separated the two germline ends. Germline CDR1 reads MNHEY; CDR2 reads SVGAGI. This CDR3 reads CASNPYRDTGNTIYF. Here the CDR3 DNA reads TGTGCCAGCAATCCGTACCGGGACACAGGAAACACCATATATTTT.

V is TRBV30 and J is TRBJ2-7; 8 nucleotides agree with TRBD1. Unmatched junction bases numbered 3, after V lost 4 bases and J lost 7 bases. In germline, CDR1 is GTSNPN, CDR2 SVGIG (reference sequence). The CDR3 consists of 11 residues. CDR3 coding DNA: TGTGCCTGGACAGGGGGCAGTGAGCAGTACTTC. Translating gives CAWTGGSEQYF.

V is TRBV6-1 and J is TRBJ1-5; D not certain. Trimming pared 1 base from V and 6 bases from J, leaving 13 bases between. CDR1 and CDR2 from the germline V gene are MNHNS and SASEGT. This CDR3 is 15 amino acids long. CDR3 nucleotides: TGTGCCAGCAGTGAAGGGTCATTTCGAGGTCAGCCCCAGCATTTT. Its translation is CASSEGSFRGQPQHF.

This rearrangement joins TRBV10-3 to TRBJ1-1, with 12 bases lining up with TRBD1. CDR3 length: 14 amino acids. The trim removed 6 bases at V and 4 bases at J, leaving 3 bases unmatched. Germline-derived CDR1 and CDR2 are ENHRY and SYGVKD. CDR3 bases: TGTGCCATCAGCCCGGGACAGGGGGCCACTGAAGCTTTCTTT. As protein: CAISPGQGATEAFF.

The CDR3 is CASSVGHHYGYTF. The DNA of the CDR3 is TGTGCCAGCAGTGTCGGTCACCACTATGGCTACACCTTC. This chain connects TRBV28 to TRBJ1-2; D ambiguous. This CDR3 is 13 amino acids long. The germline V gene encodes CDR1 MDHEN and CDR2 SYDVKM. V lost 5 bases to trimming and J lost 3 bases, with 10 bases between them.

This chain uses TRBV25-1 with TRBJ1-4; 8 bases match TRBD1. Unmatched junction bases numbered 3, after V lost 4 bases and J lost 2 bases. There are 15 residues in the CDR3. Per the germline V gene, CDR1 is MGHDK and CDR2 is SYGVNS. The CDR3 DNA reads as TGTGCCAGCAGTGCGTGGACAGGGACTAATGAAAAACTGTTTTTT. It translates to CASSAWTGTNEKLFF. Filled out from reference TRBV25-1 and TRBJ1-4, the complete variable domain reads EADIYQTPRYLVIGTGKKITLECSQTMGHDKMYWYQQDPGMELHLIHYSYGVNSTEKGDLSSESTVSRIRTEHFPLTLESARPSHTSQYLCASSAWTGTNEKLFFGSGTQLSVL.

V is TRBV20-1 and J is TRBJ2-1, with no clear D. The CDR3 has 11 residues. Trimming pared 6 bases from V and 5 bases from J, leaving 8 bases between. CDR1 is DFQATT, CDR2 SNEGSKA, per germline (reference sequence). CDR3 in DNA: TGCAGTGCCGAGATTAACAATGAGCAGTTCTTC. Translation gives CSAEINNEQFF.

The chain uses TRBV4-1 and TRBJ1-5; D is undetermined. There are 15 residues in the CDR3. V was pared by 0 bases and J by 7 bases, with 13 bases between. The germline V gene encodes CDR1 MGHRA and CDR2 YSYEKL. The CDR3 loop reads CASSQEGAWVQPQHF. The CDR3 coding sequence is TGCGCCAGCAGCCAAGAGGGCGCGTGGGTGCAGCCCCAGCATTTT.

This clone was seen a single time. The chain has TRBV19 and TRBJ2-3, with a tentative D call TRBD1 (6 bases). CDR1 is LNHDA and CDR2 is SQIVND in the germline V gene (reference sequence). This CDR3 has 12 residues. The V end was cut by 8 bases, the J end by 7 bases, with 13 bases between. CDR3 residues: CASVSGTHTQYF. As DNA, the CDR3 is TGTGCCAGTGTATCAGGGACACATACGCAGTATTTT.

The rearrangement links TRBV19 to TRBJ1-1; D may be TRBD1 (6 bases). V lost 4 bases and J 3 bases, leaving 9 bases between the germline ends. Germline CDR1 reads LNHDA; CDR2 reads SQIVND (reference sequence). The CDR3 extends over 13 amino acids. The CDR3 reads CASSNHRDTEAFF. The CDR3 DNA reads as TGTGCCAGTAGTAACCACAGGGACACTGAAGCTTTCTTT. Combining the CDR3 with reference TRBV19 and TRBJ1-1 gives the whole variable domain DGGITQSPKYLFRKEGQNVTLSCEQNLNHDAMYWYRQDPGQGLRLIYYSQIVNDFQKGDIAEGYSVSREKKESFPLTVTSAQKNPTAFYLCASSNHRDTEAFFGQGTRLTVV.

This chain uses TRBV7-9 with TRBJ2-7, with D perhaps TRBD1 (6 bases). Germline CDR1 reads SEHNR; CDR2 reads FQNEAQ (reference sequence). CDR3 length: 15 residues. V lost 1 base, J lost 5 bases, and 15 bases lay in between. The CDR3 DNA sequence: TGTGCCAGCAGCTTAGTCAGGGGCCCTTCTAACGAGCAGTACTTC. This encodes CASSLVRGPSNEQYF.

The chain has TRBV3-1 (or the pseudogene TRBV3-2) and TRBJ2-5; D is unresolved. V lost 0 bases and J lost 5, with 4 bases in between. Germline V CDR1 and CDR2: LGHDT, YNNKEL (reference sequence). The CDR3 totals 12 residues. The CDR3 is CASSQDEETQYF. The DNA for the CDR3 is TGTGCCAGCAGCCAAGATGAGGAGACCCAGTACTTC.

The V gene is TRBV4-1, the J gene TRBJ2-3, with TRBD2 identical over 9 bases. The V and J ends lost 1 base and 1 base, in that order; junction bases with no gene match: 3. Germline values: CDR1 MGHRA, CDR2 YSYEKL. The CDR3 sequence is 16 residues long. The CDR3 loop is CASSQGLAGGTDTQYF. In DNA, the CDR3 is TGCGCCAGCAGCCAAGGCTTAGCGGGGGGCACAGATACGCAGTATTTT.

This sequence joins TRBV5-1 and TRBJ2-1, with 10 bases identical to TRBD1. The CDR3 has 15 amino acids. Germline loops: CDR1 SGHRS, CDR2 YFSETQ. Unmatched junction bases numbered 16, after V lost 5 bases and J lost 14 bases. In DNA, the CDR3 is TGCGCCAGCAGTTGGGGGAGCGGACAGGGGGATGTAGAGTTCTTC. The encoded protein is CASSWGSGQGDVEFF.

This chain links TRBV12-5 with TRBJ2-7, with 7 bases matching TRBD1. CDR3 length equals 14 residues. V shed 8 bases, J shed 0 bases, and the junction held 7 bases outside the gene matches. The germline V gene encodes CDR1 LGHNT and CDR2 FRNRAP. This CDR3 is CASNTGQNSYEQYF. CDR3 sequence (DNA): TGTGCTAGTAACACGGGACAGAACTCCTACGAGCAGTACTTC.

The gene calls are TRBV5-6 and TRBJ1-2; D is possibly TRBD1 (6 bases). CDR1 is SGHDT, CDR2 YYEEEE, per germline. V lost 4 bases and J 4 bases, leaving 14 bases between the germline ends. The CDR3 sequence is 14 residues long. The CDR3 loop reads CASSGRDNLYGYTF. DNA of the CDR3: TGTGCCAGCAGCGGCCGGGACAACCTCTATGGCTACACCTTC.